This TCR beta chain originates from a study of CD4 T cells in relation to SARS-CoV-2 and coronaviruses. Looking at the study overall: No peptide or an HIV-1 Nef peptide pool served as negative control. The study, taken as a whole, reports: Crossreactivity was assessed only for spike protein, not other viral proteins.

The CDR3 is 17 amino acids. Germline V CDR1 and CDR2: SNHLY, FYNNEI. The junction had 11 bases not matched to a gene; V was cut back by 6 bases and J by 5 bases. Only in-frame clones appear in the TCRdb table, and some are missing; sequencing was by immunoSEQ multiplex PCR. The data contain about 29,000 clones, 78% of them seen just once; the ten biggest clones take up roughly 20%. As regards this clone: Its target is not known.

CD4+ T cells from unexposed donors were obtained before the COVID-19 pandemic (2011-2018). After less than 11 days of culture, CD4+ T cells were isolated. Testing used SARS-CoV-2 S/N and four cold-coronavirus spikes on unexposed-donor CD4+ T cells, cells permitting. The sample comprised CD4+ T cells from PBMCs, cultured in vitro. V and J are TRBV2 and TRBJ2-5, with 14 bases identical to TRBD2. This TCR derives from a human donor in good health. This CDR3 is CASRKRTSGGFSETQYF. CDR3 nucleotides: TGTGCCAGCAGAAAGAGGACTAGCGGGGGGTTTTCGGAGACCCAGTACTTC. Based on the CDR3 plus reference TRBV2 and TRBJ2-5, the full variable domain is EPEVTQTPSHQVTQMGQEVILRCVPISNHLYFYWYRQILGQKVEFLVSFYNNEISEKSEIFDDQFSVERPDGSNFTLKIRSTKLEDSAMYFCASRKRTSGGFSETQYFGPGTRLLVL.